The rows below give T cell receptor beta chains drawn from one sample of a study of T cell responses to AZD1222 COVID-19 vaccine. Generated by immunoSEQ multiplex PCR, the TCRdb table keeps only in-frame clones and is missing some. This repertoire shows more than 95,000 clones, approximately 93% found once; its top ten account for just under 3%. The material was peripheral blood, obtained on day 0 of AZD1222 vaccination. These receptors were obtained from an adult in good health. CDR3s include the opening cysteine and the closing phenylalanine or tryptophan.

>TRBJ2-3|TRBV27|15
CASSSGTHSTDTQYF
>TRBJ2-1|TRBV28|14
CASSFVTGIDEQFF
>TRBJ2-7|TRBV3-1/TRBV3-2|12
CASSQSSGEQYF
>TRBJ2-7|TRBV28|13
CASSYGSSREQYF
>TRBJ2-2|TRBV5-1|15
CASSKTGHGAGELFF
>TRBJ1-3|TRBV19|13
CASNGDRGNTIYF
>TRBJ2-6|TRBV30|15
CAWSVSGTGANVLTF
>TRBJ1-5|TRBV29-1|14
CSVAVPPSNQPQHF
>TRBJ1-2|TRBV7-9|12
CASTERTYGYTF
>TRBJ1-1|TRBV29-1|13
CSVWVGADTEAFF
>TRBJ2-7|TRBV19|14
CASSPVGGGNEQYF
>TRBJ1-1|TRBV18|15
CASSPPSVYGTEAFF
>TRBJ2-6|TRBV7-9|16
CASSLFQGPGANVLTF
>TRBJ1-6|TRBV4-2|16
CASSQPGQGAMGSLHF
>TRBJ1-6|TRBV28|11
CASSYGTGIHF
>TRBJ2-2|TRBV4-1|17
CASRPSGGVRLTGELFF
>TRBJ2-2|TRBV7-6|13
CASSADSTGELFF
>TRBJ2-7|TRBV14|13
CASSQALGLAPYF
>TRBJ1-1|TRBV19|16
CASSIGRGVLNTEAFF
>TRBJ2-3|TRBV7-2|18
CASSLAGFGTAIGDTQYF
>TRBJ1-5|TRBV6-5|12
CASARSNQPQHF
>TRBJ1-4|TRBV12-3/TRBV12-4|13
CASSFSQGEKLFF
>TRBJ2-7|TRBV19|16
CASSIGASGGTYEQYF